This T cell receptor beta chain is from a study of shared clonotypes between healthy human individuals. Deep was the level used in running the assay. The table came from immunoSEQ multiplex PCR; TCRdb's copy has only in-frame clones and leaves some out. The sample holds approximately 100,000 clones, 67% seen once. CD8 memory pooled CD45RO+ cells and CCR7-negative CD45RA+ TemRA cells. Study-wide results and caveats: Sequencing depth was expected to affect clonotype sharing among donors. Only blood was sampled, and tissue TCR repertoires likely differ from blood ones.

Points on this clone: Its specificity is unknown.

V lost 5 bases, J lost 6 bases, and 14 bases lay in between. The CDR3 runs 13 residues. Germline CDR1 reads SQVTM; CDR2 reads ANQGSEA. Sequenced: memory CD8+ T cells sorted from blood. Indicated subset: CD45RO+ cells pooled with CCR7-negative TemRA cells. The receptor was isolated from a woman aged 25 to 45 in good health. The rearrangement joins TRBV29-1 to TRBJ2-1; tentatively, D is TRBD1 or TRBD2 (7 bases each). The CDR3 loop is CSVRQGGGNEQFF. The CDR3 nucleotides read TGCAGCGTTCGACAGGGAGGGGGCAATGAGCAGTTCTTC.